A single sample gave rise to the 7 T cell receptor beta chains below, sequenced in a study of identical twins. TCRdb re-derived calls from the 5' RACE reads in MiXCR, one entry per CDR3 protein. Among 500,000 to 600,000 distinct CDR3 sequences, roughly a fifth were seen once, and the ten largest hold 0.75% to 0.95%. The same specimen was also included in a second study, on T cells expressing NK-cell markers.

Sequenced sample: CD4+ T cells sorted from blood. These receptors were collected from a woman between 18 and 30 years old in good health.

This rearrangement joins TRBV12-3 or TRBV12-4 to TRBJ1-1; 8 bases align to TRBD1. J was trimmed by 4 bases and V by 2 bases; bases with no gene match: 6. This CDR3 region has 15 residues. In DNA form, the CDR3 reads TGTGCCAGCAGTTTAACCGGGACAGGAGGCACTGAAGCTTTCTTT. This gives the protein CASSLTGTGGTEAFF.

The genes are TRBV20-1 and TRBJ2-5, with 12 bases identical to TRBD2. Germline CDR1 DFQATT, CDR2 SNEGSKA (reference sequence). The V and J ends lost 6 bases and 2 bases, in that order; junction bases with no gene match: 7. The CDR3 covers 15 residues. The CDR3 bases are TGCAGTGCCACTAGCGGGAGGCTCTCTCAAGAGACCCAGTACTTC. Its translation: CSATSGRLSQETQYF.

The V call is TRBV10-3, the J call TRBJ1-3; tentatively, D is TRBD1 (6 bases). Germline V gene sequence: CDR1 ENHRY, CDR2 SYGVKD. Deletions cut 3 bases from V and 3 bases from J, with 9 bases between. The CDR3 is 14 residues long. The CDR3 is CAISDQTGGNTIYF. The DNA of the CDR3 is TGTGCCATCAGTGACCAGACAGGTGGAAACACCATATATTTT.

Only a few counts were recorded for this clonotype. CDR3 DNA: TGTGCCAGCAGCCAGGTTTGGGGGCCCGGAGATACGCAGTATTTT. Translation: CASSQVWGPGDTQYF. The rearrangement uses TRBV3-1 and TRBJ2-3; D is possibly TRBD1 (6 bases). The CDR3 loop spans 15 amino acids. Trimming pared 3 bases from V and 5 bases from J, leaving 15 bases between. Germline V lookup: CDR1 LGHDT, CDR2 YNNKEL (reference sequence).

CDR3 in amino acids: CASSYARTNGEQYF. The CDR3 bases are TGTGCCAGCAGTTACGCCCGGACAAATGGCGAGCAGTACTTC. This chain links TRBV6-5 with TRBJ2-7; a weak D match, TRBD1 (5 bases). Germline-derived CDR1 and CDR2 are MNHEY and SVGAGI. V was clipped by 2 bases and J by 6 bases, with 14 bases between them. This CDR3 has 14 amino acids.

The rearrangement joins TRBV20-1 to TRBJ1-2; TRBD1 aligns across 7 bases. The CDR3 extends over 15 amino acids. V shed 5 bases, J shed 8 bases, and the junction held 17 bases outside the gene matches. Germline V gene sequence: CDR1 DFQATT, CDR2 SNEGSKA (reference sequence). For the CDR3, the DNA is TGCAGTGCTGGTCAGGGGGGCACGTTCGCGGGGGGCTACACCTTC. It yields the protein CSAGQGGTFAGGYTF.

The gene calls are TRBV6-2 or TRBV6-3 and TRBJ2-1, with D possibly matching TRBD2 (6 bases). This CDR3 is built from 15 residues. Germline CDR1 is MNHEY and CDR2 is SVGEGT. The germline V and J ends were trimmed by 0 bases and 10 bases, with 16 bases remaining between them. The CDR3 DNA reads as TGTGCCAGCAGTTACTCCACGGGGGTTAGGAGAGAGCAGTTCTTC. It translates to CASSYSTGVRREQFF.